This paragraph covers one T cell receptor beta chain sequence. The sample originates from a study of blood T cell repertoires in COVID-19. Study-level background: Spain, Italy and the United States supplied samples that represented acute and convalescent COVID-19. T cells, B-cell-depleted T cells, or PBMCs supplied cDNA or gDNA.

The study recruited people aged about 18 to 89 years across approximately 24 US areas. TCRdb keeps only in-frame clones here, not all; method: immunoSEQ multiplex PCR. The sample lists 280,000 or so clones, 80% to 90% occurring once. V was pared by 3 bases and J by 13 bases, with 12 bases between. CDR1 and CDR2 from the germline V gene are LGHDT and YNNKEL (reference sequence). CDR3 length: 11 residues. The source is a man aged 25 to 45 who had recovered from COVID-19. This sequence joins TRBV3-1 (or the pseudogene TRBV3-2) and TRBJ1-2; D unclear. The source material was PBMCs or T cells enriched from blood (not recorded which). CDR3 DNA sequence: TGTGCCAGCAGCCATCAGAGCGCCCTCACCTTC. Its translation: CASSHQSALTF.